A selection of T cell receptor beta chains follows, all from one sample in a study of blood T cell repertoires in COVID-19. Sequenced by immunoSEQ multiplex PCR; TCRdb stores in-frame clones only, minus some. Of more than 150,000 clones in the sample, roughly 82% were seen once. Sequenced: peripheral blood. The receptors were sampled from a woman between 25 and 40 years old with acute or convalescent COVID-19. Each CDR3 is given with its conserved first and last residue. The D gene is left open where the match is weak.

V: TRBV28; D: -; J: TRBJ2-4; CDR3: CASTSSGDIQYF
V: TRBV14; D: -; J: TRBJ2-5; CDR3: CASSQDSLRLIQETQYF
V: TRBV13; D: TRBD2; J: TRBJ2-2; CDR3: CASSIERSGLAKTGELFF
V: TRBV5-1; D: -; J: TRBJ2-7; CDR3: CASSLGGGPYEQYF
V: TRBV6-5; D: -; J: TRBJ1-1; CDR3: CASTERHGGTEAFF
V: TRBV19; D: -; J: TRBJ1-3; CDR3: CASSIRGIGNTIYF
V: TRBV11-2; D: -; J: TRBJ2-7; CDR3: CASSLGIGVRGRYEQYF
V: TRBV27; D: -; J: TRBJ1-2; CDR3: CASRTAANYGYTF
V: TRBV28; D: -; J: TRBJ1-5; CDR3: CASSSGGQPQHF
V: TRBV5-6; D: -; J: TRBJ2-1; CDR3: CASSPGLQRGNEQFF
V: TRBV21-1; D: -; J: TRBJ1-1; CDR3: CASSNFFGDTTPNTEAFF
V: TRBV7-2; D: -; J: TRBJ1-4; CDR3: CASSSLVGEKLFF
V: TRBV15; D: -; J: TRBJ1-1; CDR3: CATSRDGGSLVTEAFF
V: TRBV4-2; D: TRBD1; J: TRBJ1-1; CDR3: CASSQGPPDRAEAFF
V: TRBV19; D: TRBD1; J: TRBJ1-6; CDR3: CASTITGTVNSPLHF
V: TRBV7-9; D: TRBD1; J: TRBJ1-2; CDR3: CASSRTGVYGYTF
V: TRBV19; D: -; J: TRBJ2-7; CDR3: CASTIETGGGYEQYF
V: TRBV13; D: TRBD2; J: TRBJ2-7; CDR3: CASGRGISYEQYF
V: TRBV6-2/TRBV6-3; D: -; J: TRBJ1-2; CDR3: CASSFGGVYGYTF
V: TRBV6-5; D: TRBD1; J: TRBJ2-2; CDR3: CASSSLTGGFLGELFF
V: TRBV6-2/TRBV6-3; D: -; J: TRBJ1-3; CDR3: CASSRRTGSSGNTIYF
V: TRBV19; D: -; J: TRBJ2-1; CDR3: CASSIDRSNNEQFF
V: TRBV19; D: -; J: TRBJ1-6; CDR3: CASSIAGGSPLHF
V: TRBV27; D: -; J: TRBJ1-5; CDR3: CASSLLGQGDQPQHF
V: TRBV7-8; D: TRBD2; J: TRBJ2-2; CDR3: CASSASGTSGTGELFF
V: TRBV19; D: -; J: TRBJ1-5; CDR3: CASSISGVRNQPQHF
V: TRBV4-2; D: TRBD2; J: TRBJ2-1; CDR3: CASSQHQELAGVEQFF
V: TRBV3-1/TRBV3-2; D: -; J: TRBJ1-6; CDR3: CASSPMRNSPLHF
V: TRBV30; D: -; J: TRBJ2-7; CDR3: CAWSEPYEQYF
V: TRBV7-8; D: -; J: TRBJ2-2; CDR3: CASSILTGNTGELFF
V: TRBV5-1; D: -; J: TRBJ2-7; CDR3: CASSLAGDSYEQYF